This T cell receptor (beta chain) was observed in a study of blood T cells in healthy people across ages (dated by TCRdb to between 2014 and 2016). The study in broad terms: In model experiments, roughly one uniquely barcoded TCR beta cDNA molecule per two T cells was captured by template switching. The study measured age-related changes in TCR beta repertoire diversity using deep sequencing normalized with unique cDNA molecular identifiers. Donors were grouped into four age groups: young (average roughly 17 years), middle-aged (39), aged (around 56) and long-lived (just over 80). The study analyzed two additional independent replicas of 1 million unique cDNA reads from the same blood draw for two donors, one aged 18 to 30 and one aged 80 or older. Overall study results and their limits: Estimates of total diversity based on one million sequenced T cells were considered lower bounds and underestimates. Because profiling used bulk unsorted PBMCs, naive and antigen-experienced compartments could not be compared conclusively. Observed TCR beta diversity per million T cells fell roughly linearly with age, and a significant reduction was already apparent by age around 36. A strong correlation was found between observed TCR beta diversity and the percentage of naive T cells measured by flow cytometry. Compared with the aged group, the long-lived group had more naive CD4+ T cells, fewer expanded clones and increased TCR diversity, a pattern suggesting age selection. The CMV infection status of donors was not known, potentially confounding age-related changes in expanded clonotypes.

Donors were 40 or so systemically healthy Caucasian individuals from Russia aged roughly 6 to 90 years. Roughly 11 milliliters of peripheral blood were drawn from each donor into EDTA-treated Vacutainer tubes. Ficoll-Paque density-gradient centrifugation was used to isolate PBMCs, with at least 7 million per sample. Total RNA, at least 5.5 micrograms per sample, was extracted from PBMCs with Trizol reagent. For every donor, flow cytometry on a PBMC aliquot measured the percentage of naive CD45RAhigh/CD27high T cells. This clonotype has a handful of counts. No cognate antigen has been identified for it. No much larger clone is present one base from it, and per-base qualities are unavailable. The library was generated by 5' RACE. The run used an Illumina HiSeq 2500. The second PCR ran for roughly 7 to 12 cycles and used a J-beta primer mix along with a sample-barcoded 5' primer. A template-switch 5' adaptor carrying 12 random nucleotides introduced a unique molecular identifier onto each TCR beta cDNA molecule. Each sample yielded at least 3 million CDR3-containing paired-end reads. The Mint cDNA synthesis kit, primed by a TRBC-specific oligonucleotide, was used to synthesize first-strand cDNA from all RNA. Following uracil-DNA glycosylase treatment, a first 18-cycle PCR with universal primers M1SS and BC2_uni_R was performed on all cDNA. Concerning the study's data processing: For normalization, 1 million high-quality reads, each with a distinct molecular identifier, were randomly selected from each sample. Reads with shared molecular identifiers were discarded instead of being binned into consensus sequences. CDR3 identification, clonotype clustering and error correction used MiTCR with a Q25 quality threshold and the strictest error-elimination algorithm. A nonparametric unseen species model with Euler transformation was used to estimate lower-bound total TCR beta diversity. TCRdb applied fastp at Q25 and MiXCR to the public reads, then kept only in-frame beta chains. Each entry merges the rows of one CDR3 protein and shows their most common DNA and genes. These V and J calls are TCRdb output, not the study's own analysis. This sample comprises around 800,000 distinct CDR3 sequences, approximately 24% of them detected only once. The top ten hold 2.5% to 3.5% of the sample.

In addition, the sample was reused for a study of T cells of mothers and their children. Looking at the second paper: Nine systemically healthy Caucasian individuals, comprising three mothers and their six children, were included as donors. cDNA synthesis consumed the entire amount of extracted RNA, loaded at approximately 1.6 ug RNA in each 15 ul reaction. In the second PCR, the M1S primer introduced both the sample barcodes and 2-4 random nucleotides. More than 9 million TCR beta CDR3 reads were obtained from each mother, and about 3 million reads were obtained from each child. In both related and unrelated pairs, thymic selection shapes the output of TCR recombination in a similar way, with inherited differences having only a minor effect. Normalized repertoire overlap in related mother-child pairs was always slightly higher than in unrelated mother-child pairs, but the difference was never significant. No persistent microchimeric T cell clones were detected, at a sensitivity of about 100 clones per million clonotypes. In the study, deep NGS was used to compare the TCR beta repertoires of mothers and children, and features distinguishing related mother-child pairs from unrelated individuals were sought. On average, the children were approximately 11 +/- 4 years old, while the mothers were approximately 40 +/- 4 years old. Libraries were sequenced on Illumina HiSeq 2000 with 100+100 nt paired-end reads after adapter ligation with NEBNext reagents. Mother and child libraries were prepared a month apart and sequenced in separate runs to prevent cross-contamination. For each donor, between about 450,000 and 2,300,000 distinct TCR beta clonotypes were identified. Naive TCR beta clonotypes were estimated from low-frequency clonotypes matched to each donor's FACS-determined naive share, without sorting.

The sequencing sample was made of blood. The receptor's source is a boy between 10 and 17 years old in good health.

The DNA sequence follows: TGTGCCAGCTGCAGAGGGGGGGCCTCGTTCAATGAGCAGTTCTTC. The resulting protein is CASCRGGASFNEQFF. The rearrangement combines TRBV6-5 with TRBJ2-5; tentative D gene TRBD2, with 7 bases matching. The end of the DNA fits TRBJ2-1 better, so the J call may be wrong. The CDR3 starts with the cysteine, ends with the phenylalanine, and has 15 residues. Only the CDR3 DNA stays, 45 bases, in frame from base 1. In the germline V gene, CDR1 corresponds to MNHEY and CDR2 to SVGAGI.